These 8 T cell receptor beta chains share one sample of origin, sequenced in a study of blood T cell repertoires in COVID-19. Measured with immunoSEQ multiplex PCR; TCRdb has only the in-frame clones, and not every one. Here the sample spans 200,000 or so clones, roughly 85% being singletons. Sequenced sample: PBMCs or T cells enriched from blood (not recorded which). Every receptor here comes from a woman in her thirties or forties with acute COVID-19.

The V and J genes are TRBV10-3 and TRBJ1-3; 7 positions match TRBD1. The length of the CDR3 is 11 residues. The J segment lost 4 bases and the V segment lost 10 bases, leaving 1 base of the junction unmatched. Germline V gene sequence: CDR1 ENHRY, CDR2 SYGVKD. The CDR3, as DNA: TGTGCCACGACAGGGGGAAACACCATATATTTT. This sequence encodes CATTGGNTIYF.

The chain employs TRBV10-3 and TRBJ1-2, with D perhaps TRBD1 (5 bases). The CDR3 is 15 residues long. Germline CDR1 is ENHRY and CDR2 is SYGVKD. V lost 3 bases, J lost 3 bases, and 14 bases lay in between. The CDR3 DNA reads TGTGCCATCAGTGACCAGCTCAGGGAGGACTATGGCTACACCTTC. It encodes CAISDQLREDYGYTF.

The V and J genes are TRBV19 and TRBJ2-1; the D gene is possibly TRBD1 (6 bases). This CDR3 region has 15 residues. CDR1 is LNHDA and CDR2 is SQIVND in the germline V gene (reference sequence). Trimming pared 5 bases from V and 7 bases from J, leaving 18 bases between. CDR3 nucleotides: TGTGCCAGTAGTTTACAACACGACAGGTCTAATGAGCAGTTCTTC. Its translation: CASSLQHDRSNEQFF.

The chain carries TRBV29-1 and TRBJ2-3; no clear D. V shed 6 bases and J shed 12 bases, with 16 bases lying between them. From germline, CDR1 is SQVTM and CDR2 ANQGSEA. The length of the CDR3 is 11 residues. Here the CDR3 reads CSVEFSSNQYF. CDR3 DNA: TGCAGCGTCGAGTTCTCTAGTAACCAGTATTTT.

V usage is TRBV2 and J usage is TRBJ1-1; D gene ambiguous. V was clipped by 11 bases and J by 0 bases, with 13 bases between them. Germline V gives CDR1 SNHLY, CDR2 FYNNEI. This CDR3 region has 13 residues. CDR3 in DNA: TGTGCCGGCCGACTTGGGTTGAACACTGAAGCTTTCTTT. Translation gives CAGRLGLNTEAFF.

The chain joins TRBV3-1 (or the pseudogene TRBV3-2) to TRBJ1-4; TRBD1 matches at 10 bases. V trimming: 10 bases; J trimming: 6 bases; junction bases outside the gene matches: 11. This CDR3 has 15 residues. Germline V gene sequence: CDR1 LGHDT, CDR2 YNNKEL (reference sequence). In DNA form, the CDR3 reads TGTGCCACGGGGGGACAGGGGATCAGACATGAAAAACTGTTTTTT. Translated: CATGGQGIRHEKLFF.

This chain connects TRBV3-1 (or the pseudogene TRBV3-2) to TRBJ2-7; 12 bases fit TRBD2. The ends lost 1 base at V and 6 bases at J; junction bases unmatched: 4. The CDR3 length is 15 residues. Germline CDR1 reads LGHDT; CDR2 reads YNNKEL (reference sequence). CDR3 nucleotides: TGTGCCAGCAGCCAAGGACTAGCGGGAGTCTCCGAGCAGTACTTC. Its protein is CASSQGLAGVSEQYF.

This sequence joins TRBV3-1 (or the pseudogene TRBV3-2) and TRBJ1-3; D is possibly TRBD1 (6 bases). V lost 2 bases and J 4 bases, leaving 12 bases between the germline ends. CDR3 size: 15 residues. Germline V gene sequence: CDR1 LGHDT, CDR2 YNNKEL (reference sequence). The CDR3 here is CASSQMTGPGNTIYF. The CDR3 coding sequence is TGTGCCAGCAGCCAAATGACAGGCCCCGGAAACACCATATATTTT.